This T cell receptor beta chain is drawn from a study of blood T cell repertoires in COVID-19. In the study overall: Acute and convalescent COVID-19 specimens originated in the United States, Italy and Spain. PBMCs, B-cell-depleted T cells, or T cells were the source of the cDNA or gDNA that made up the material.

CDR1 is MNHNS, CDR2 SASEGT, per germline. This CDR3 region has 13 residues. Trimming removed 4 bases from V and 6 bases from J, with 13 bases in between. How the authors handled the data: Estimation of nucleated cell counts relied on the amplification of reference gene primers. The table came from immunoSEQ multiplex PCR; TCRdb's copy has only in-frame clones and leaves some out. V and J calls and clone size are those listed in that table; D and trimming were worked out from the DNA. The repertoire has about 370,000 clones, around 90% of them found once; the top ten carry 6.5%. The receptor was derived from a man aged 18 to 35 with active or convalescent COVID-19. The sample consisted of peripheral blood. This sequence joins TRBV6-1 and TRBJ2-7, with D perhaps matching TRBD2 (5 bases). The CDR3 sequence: CASSGTPAVEQYF. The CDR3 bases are TGTGCCAGCAGTGGGACTCCGGCGGTCGAGCAGTACTTC.